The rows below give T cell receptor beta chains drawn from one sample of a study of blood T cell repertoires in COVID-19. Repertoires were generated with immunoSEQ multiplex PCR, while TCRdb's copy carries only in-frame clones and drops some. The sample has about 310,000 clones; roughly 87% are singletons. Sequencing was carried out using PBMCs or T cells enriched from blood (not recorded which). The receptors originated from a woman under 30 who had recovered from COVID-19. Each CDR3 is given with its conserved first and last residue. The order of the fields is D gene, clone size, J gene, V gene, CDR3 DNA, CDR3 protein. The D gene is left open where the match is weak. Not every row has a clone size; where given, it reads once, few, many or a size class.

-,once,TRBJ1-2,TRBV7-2,TGTGCCAGCAGCTTCTCCGGGACTTCGGTAACCCTAAGTAGTGGCTACACCTTC,CASSFSGTSVTLSSGYTF
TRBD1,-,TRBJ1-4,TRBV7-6,TGTGCCAGCAGCTTAAGGACAGGGGCGGATGAAAAACTGTTTTTT,CASSLRTGADEKLFF
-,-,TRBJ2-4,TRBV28,TGTGCCAGCAGTTTCGCCGGGGCCAAAAACATTCAGTACTTC,CASSFAGAKNIQYF
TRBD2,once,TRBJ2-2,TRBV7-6,TGTGCCAGCAGCTTGGGTAGCGGGATTAACACCGGGGAGCTGTTTTTT,CASSLGSGINTGELFF
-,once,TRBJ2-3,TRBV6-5,TGTGCCAGCTACAACGGGGTTGCGCAGTATTTT,CASYNGVAQYF
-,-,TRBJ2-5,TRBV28,-,CASSTSLGSEQETQYF
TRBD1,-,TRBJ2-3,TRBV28,TGTGCCAGCAGTCTTTATGCGGGACAGGGGTATACGCAGTATTTT,CASSLYAGQGYTQYF
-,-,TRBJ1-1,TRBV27,TGTGCCAGCAGTTTGGCAGGGTGGGGGCACACTGAAGCTTTCTTT,CASSLAGWGHTEAFF
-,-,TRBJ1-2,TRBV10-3,TGTGCCATCAGTGAGACAGCCGTAGCTAACTATGGCTACACCTTC,CAISETAVANYGYTF
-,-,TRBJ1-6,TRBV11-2,TGTGCCAGCAGCTTAGCTAACGGGGTATATAATTCACCCCTCCACTTT,CASSLANGVYNSPLHF